This is a list of T cell receptor beta chains from one sample in a study of T cell changes during pregnancy in multiple sclerosis. The data were produced by immunoSEQ multiplex PCR, yet TCRdb's version contains in-frame clones alone and is incomplete. The table includes tens of thousands of clones, roughly 90% detected once. The sample was peripheral blood, taken in the second trimester of pregnancy. Every receptor here comes from a female donor in good health, enrolled as a control in a pregnancy study. The CDR3 runs from the conserved cysteine through the conserved F or W. The D gene is left open where the match is weak. Not every row has a clone size; where given, it reads once, few, many or a size class.

clone size	V gene	J gene	D gene	CDR3 protein	CDR3 DNA
few	TRBV6-5	TRBJ1-5	-	CASGSYSQPQHF	TGTGCCAGTGGGTCCTACAGTCAGCCCCAGCATTTT
-	TRBV28	TRBJ2-7	TRBD1	CASWDSTYEQYF	TGTGCCAGCTGGGACAGTACCTACGAGCAGTACTTC
-	TRBV7-9	TRBJ2-1	TRBD2	CASSLVGTSGSRHNEQFF	TGTGCCAGCAGCTTAGTAGGGACTAGCGGGAGCCGGCACAATGAGCAGTTCTTC
-	TRBV2	TRBJ2-7	TRBD1	CASSVGAGRGTEQYF	TGTGCCAGCAGTGTTGGGGCAGGCAGGGGGACCGAGCAGTACTTC
few	TRBV6-5	TRBJ1-4	-	CASSYVADEKLFF	TGTGCCAGCAGTTACGTGGCAGATGAAAAACTGTTTTTT
-	TRBV6-5	TRBJ2-1	TRBD2	CASSYFGGAAGEQFF	TGTGCCAGCAGTTACTTCGGGGGGGCCGCTGGGGAGCAGTTCTTC
-	TRBV5-8	TRBJ2-5	-	CASSPSSRETQYF	TGTGCCAGCAGCCCCTCTAGCAGAGAGACCCAGTACTTC
-	TRBV10-3	TRBJ2-5	TRBD1	CAISEGDRLQETQYF	TGTGCCATCAGTGAGGGGGACAGGCTACAAGAGACCCAGTACTTC
-	TRBV19	TRBJ1-2	TRBD1	CASSLRTGDGYTF	TGTGCCAGTAGTCTAAGGACAGGGGATGGCTACACCTTC
once	TRBV9	TRBJ2-3	TRBD2	CASSVGPETGGAQYF	TGTGCCAGCAGCGTAGGACCTGAGACGGGGGGGGCGCAGTATTTT
-	TRBV2	TRBJ2-5	-	CASMRQTETQYF	TGTGCCAGCATGAGGCAGACGGAGACCCAGTACTTC
-	TRBV2	TRBJ1-1	-	CAWKGSREENTEAFF	TGTGCCTGGAAGGGGTCAAGGGAGGAGAACACTGAAGCTTTCTTT
-	TRBV18	TRBJ2-5	-	CASSPGQQETQYF	TGTGCCAGCTCACCGGGACAACAAGAGACCCAGTACTTC
-	TRBV18	TRBJ1-1	TRBD1	CASSPLRTGEGEAFF	TGTGCCAGCTCACCACTACGGACAGGGGAAGGTGAAGCTTTCTTT
-	TRBV20-1	TRBJ1-1	-	CSLSGDTEAFF	TGCAGTCTCAGCGGGGACACTGAAGCTTTCTTT
-	TRBV9	TRBJ1-2	TRBD1	CASSVPTGRNYGYTF	TGTGCCAGCAGCGTGCCGACAGGGAGGAACTATGGCTACACCTTC
-	TRBV18	TRBJ2-2	-	CASSPLTGELFF	TGTGCCAGCTCACCCCTTACCGGGGAGCTGTTTTTT
-	TRBV4-2	TRBJ1-4	-	CASSQHSQGSEKLFF	TGTGCCAGCAGCCAACACTCACAGGGTAGTGAAAAACTGTTTTTT
-	TRBV5-1	TRBJ1-2	-	CASSSGGSNYGYTF	TGCGCCAGCAGCTCAGGAGGGTCAAACTATGGCTACACCTTC
-	TRBV6-5	TRBJ2-7	TRBD2	CASSSGLAGVWEQYF	TGTGCCAGCAGTTCCGGACTAGCGGGAGTTTGGGAGCAGTACTTC
-	TRBV19	TRBJ2-2	-	CASSMASGELFF	TGTGCCAGTAGTATGGCCAGCGGGGAGCTGTTTTTT
-	TRBV10-2	TRBJ2-1	TRBD2	CASSEPSAGGEQFF	TGCGCCAGCAGTGAGCCTTCCGCGGGGGGGGAGCAGTTCTTC
-	TRBV11-3	TRBJ2-1	-	CASSLDRSLGQFF	TGTGCCAGCAGCTTAGACAGGTCCCTGGGGCAGTTCTTC
-	TRBV28	TRBJ1-4	-	CASSLGGRNEKLFF	TGTGCCAGCAGTTTGGGGGGGAGAAATGAAAAACTGTTTTTT
-	TRBV5-4	TRBJ2-5	-	CASSLAGPETQYF	TGTGCCAGCAGCTTGGCAGGGCCAGAGACCCAGTACTTC
-	TRBV7-9	TRBJ2-5	-	CASSLGGARETQYF	TGTGCCAGCAGCTTAGGGGGCGCGAGGGAGACCCAGTACTTC
-	TRBV9	TRBJ2-5	TRBD2	CASSGSVAGGRETQYF	TGTGCCAGCAGCGGGAGCGTAGCGGGGGGACGAGAGACCCAGTACTTC
-	TRBV5-1	TRBJ1-2	TRBD1	CASSLAGQGAYGYTF	TGCGCCAGCAGCTTGGCGGGACAGGGGGCTTATGGCTACACCTTC
-	TRBV5-1	TRBJ2-1	TRBD2	CASSPGLAGGEQFF	TGCGCCAGCAGCCCGGGACTAGCGGGGGGTGAGCAGTTCTTC
-	TRBV6-4	TRBJ2-1	TRBD2	CASSARGGGSFNEQFF	TGTGCCAGCAGTGCCCGAGGCGGGGGTTCTTTCAATGAGCAGTTCTTC
-	TRBV6-5	TRBJ2-7	-	CASSYLGGGGAYEQYF	TGTGCCAGCAGTTACCTCGGGGGCGGGGGAGCCTACGAGCAGTACTTC